What follows are 20 T cell receptor beta chains derived from one specimen sequenced in a study of T cells in tuberculosis. Only in-frame clones appear in the TCRdb table, and some are missing; sequencing was by immunoSEQ multiplex PCR. The data show about 36,000 clones, 93% seen once. What was sequenced was PBMCs. All receptors come from a donor aged 5 to 30 with latent tuberculosis or without tuberculosis infection.

This sequence joins TRBV29-1 and TRBJ1-1, with a tentative D call TRBD1 (6 bases). The CDR3 runs to 14 residues. Germline values: CDR1 SQVTM, CDR2 ANQGSEA. The V end lost 3 bases, the J end lost 6 bases, and 17 bases lay between the germline ends. The CDR3 loop is CSVERTGWGAEAFF. The CDR3 bases are TGCAGCGTTGAGAGAACAGGGTGGGGAGCTGAAGCTTTCTTT.

The CDR3 region has the DNA TGTGCCAGCAGCTCCCGGGGGACTAGTTCCTACGAGCAGTACTTC. Residues: CASSSRGTSSYEQYF. The chain has TRBV5-6 and TRBJ2-7; 8 bases are a match to TRBD2. Per germline, CDR1 SGHDT and CDR2 YYEEEE. The CDR3 sequence is 15 residues long. Trimming removed 3 bases from V and 1 base from J; junction bases left unmatched: 6. The full variable domain, rest sourced from reference TRBV5-6 and TRBJ2-7, is DAGVTQSPTHLIKTRGQQVTLRCSPKSGHDTVSWYQQALGQGPQFIFQYYEEEERQRGNFPDRFSGHQFPNYSSELNVNALLLGDSALYLCASSSRGTSSYEQYFGPGTRLTVT.

This sequence joins TRBV2 and TRBJ2-3, with 9 bases matching TRBD2. The CDR3 is 17 residues long. After removal of 6 bases from V and 0 bases from J, the junction contained 10 bases not matched to a gene. The V gene's germline CDR1 is SNHLY and CDR2 FYNNEI. CDR3 residues: CASRRRASGVSTDTQYF. In nucleotides, the CDR3 is TGTGCCAGCAGACGAAGGGCTAGCGGGGTGAGCACAGATACGCAGTATTTT.

Here the CDR3 reads CASSDSYSNQPQHF. The CDR3 DNA reads as TGTGCCAGCAGTGACTCGTATAGCAATCAGCCCCAGCATTTT. This chain connects TRBV6-4 to TRBJ1-5; D ambiguous. This CDR3 contains 14 residues. Germline V CDR1 and CDR2: MRHNA, SNTAGT. V lost 0 bases and J lost 0, with 3 bases in between.

The V gene is TRBV6-5, the J gene TRBJ1-2, with D uncertain. There are 14 residues in the CDR3. V was shortened by 6 bases and J by 2 bases, with 13 bases between the two germline ends. The germline V gene encodes CDR1 MNHEY and CDR2 SVGAGI. The DNA of the CDR3 is TGTGCCAGCAGGTTGGGCAGAGCAAACTATGGCTACACCTTC. It codes for CASRLGRANYGYTF.

CDR3 sequence reads: CASSSYQDRAYGYTF. DNA for the CDR3: TGTGCCAGCAGCTCGTATCAAGACAGGGCCTATGGCTACACCTTC. This chain connects TRBV7-2 to TRBJ1-2, with 7 bases matching TRBD1. V dropped 4 bases and J dropped 4; count of bases not matched to a gene: 9. CDR1 and CDR2 from the germline V gene are SGHTA and FQGNSA. CDR3 length: 15 amino acids.

This CDR3 is CASSLSGISTDTQYF. Here the CDR3 DNA reads TGCGCCAGCAGCTTATCCGGTATTAGCACAGATACGCAGTATTTT. The rearrangement links TRBV5-1 to TRBJ2-3; no clear D. This CDR3 is 15 amino acids long. Germline assignment: CDR1 SGHRS and CDR2 YFSETQ. V lost 2 bases and J 0 bases, leaving 10 bases between the germline ends.

The CDR3 sequence: CASSVAGQGVNSPLHF. DNA for the CDR3: TGTGCCAGCAGTGTGGCGGGACAGGGTGTTAATTCACCCCTCCACTTT. The chain carries TRBV2 and TRBJ1-6; the match to TRBD1 covers 9 bases. This CDR3 region has 16 residues. Trimming at V came to 4 bases and at J to 6 bases, leaving 7 bases not matched to a gene. Germline-derived CDR1 and CDR2 are SNHLY and FYNNEI.

This clone has only one observation. The gene calls are TRBV4-1 and TRBJ2-6; D is uncertain. Deletions cut 0 bases from V and 4 bases from J, with 7 bases between. The CDR3 consists of 15 residues. In germline, CDR1 is MGHRA, CDR2 YSYEKL. Written as DNA, the CDR3 is TGCGCCAGCAGCCAAGATGGGCAGGGGGCCAACGTCCTGACTTTC. It translates to CASSQDGQGANVLTF.

This chain connects TRBV6-1 to TRBJ1-3; TRBD1 aligns across 7 bases. Per the germline V gene, CDR1 is MNHNS and CDR2 is SASEGT. The trim removed 8 bases at V and 0 bases at J, leaving 4 bases unmatched. CDR3 length: 14 amino acids. CDR3 nucleotide sequence: TGTGCCAGCCAGGGACAGAACTCTGGAAACACCATATATTTT. Translation gives CASQGQNSGNTIYF.

The chain employs TRBV6-4 and TRBJ2-3; 7 bases are shared with TRBD2. The CDR3 covers 16 residues. CDR1 is MRHNA and CDR2 is SNTAGT in the germline V gene. J was trimmed by 1 base and V by 0 bases; bases with no gene match: 4. The CDR3 protein is CASSDSASGGTDTQYF. CDR3 DNA sequence: TGTGCCAGCAGTGACTCGGCTAGCGGAGGCACAGATACGCAGTATTTT.

The chain combines TRBV29-1 with TRBJ1-2, with 9 bases that match TRBD1. The CDR3 length is 17 residues. The germline CDR1 and CDR2 sequences are SQVTM and ANQGSEA. J lost 4 bases, V lost 3 bases, and 15 bases had no gene match. This CDR3 is CSVEFRDRASLGYGYTF. CDR3 coding DNA: TGCAGCGTTGAGTTCCGGGACAGGGCAAGCTTAGGCTATGGCTACACCTTC.

This clone was observed once. The chain carries TRBV18 and TRBJ1-5; TRBD1 matches at 7 bases. CDR1 and CDR2 (germline): KGHSH, LQKENI. The ends lost 2 bases at V and 5 bases at J; junction bases unmatched: 3. This CDR3 contains 14 residues. The CDR3 bases are TGTGCCAGCTCACCAACAGGGGACGATCAGCCCCAGCATTTT. Translated, it gives CASSPTGDDQPQHF.

This chain joins TRBV5-4 and TRBJ2-2; TRBD2 matches at 7 bases. Germline V gene sequence: CDR1 SGHNT, CDR2 YYREEE (reference sequence). This CDR3 comprises 16 residues. Trimming cost V 10 bases and J 5 bases; bases outside gene matches: 17. CDR3 DNA sequence: TGTGCCTCTACCCCGGGGAGCGGGGCGAGGACCGGGGAGCTGTTTTTT. This gives the protein CASTPGSGARTGELFF.

The rearrangement uses TRBV6-1 and TRBJ1-5, with 7 bases fitting TRBD1. The length of the CDR3 is 16 residues. Trimming removed 4 bases from V and 6 bases from J; junction bases left unmatched: 12. Germline assignment: CDR1 MNHNS and CDR2 SASEGT. The DNA for the CDR3 is TGTGCCAGCAGTGCACGTAGTAGGGGGCTCCGTCAGCCCCAGCATTTT. Translated, it gives CASSARSRGLRQPQHF.

There are a few counts of this clone. V gene TRBV10-3 combines with J gene TRBJ1-1, with 9 bases matching TRBD1. V dropped 2 bases and J dropped 4; count of bases not matched to a gene: 5. Germline V gene sequence: CDR1 ENHRY, CDR2 SYGVKD. The CDR3 loop spans 15 amino acids. CDR3 DNA: TGTGCCATCAGTGAGCCAAGGGGACAGGGCACTGAAGCTTTCTTT. Its translation: CAISEPRGQGTEAFF.

This clone was detected once. This chain joins TRBV9 and TRBJ1-5, with a tentative D call TRBD1 (6 bases). CDR1 SGDLS and CDR2 YYNGEE come from the germline V gene. The ends were cut back, 3 bases at V and 9 bases at J, with 16 bases in the middle. CDR3 length: 14 residues. CDR3 region: CASSADRYFGPQHF. The CDR3 coding sequence is TGTGCCAGCAGCGCTGACAGGTATTTCGGGCCCCAGCATTTT.

This chain connects TRBV14 to TRBJ1-6, with 11 bases identical to TRBD1. This CDR3 has 17 residues. V lost 4 bases to trimming and J lost 6 bases; unmatched junction nucleotides: 8. The germline CDR1 and CDR2 sequences are SGHDN and FVKESK. The DNA of the CDR3 is TGTGCCAGCAGCCGAGGACAGGGGGCTTTAAGTAATTCACCCCTCCACTTT. It encodes CASSRGQGALSNSPLHF.

The rearrangement uses TRBV27 and TRBJ1-2; D unclear. Germline-derived CDR1 and CDR2 are MNHEY and SMNVEV (reference sequence). V lost 1 base, J lost 8 bases, and 17 bases lay in between. The CDR3 spans 15 residues. The CDR3 region has the DNA TGTGCCAGCAGTTTATTAGGCGGAGGGTCTAGGGGCTACACCTTC. This gives the protein CASSLLGGGSRGYTF.

J is TRBJ2-3 and V is TRBV4-2; 11 bases are a match to TRBD2. The germline V gene encodes CDR1 LGHNA and CDR2 YNFKEQ. The CDR3 length is 19 residues. The V gene end was trimmed by 0 bases and the J gene end by 2 bases; junction bases not matched to a gene: 10. The CDR3 is CASSQEPRGTSGNTDTQYF. As DNA, the CDR3 is TGTGCCAGCAGCCAAGAACCCCGCGGGACTAGCGGCAACACAGATACGCAGTATTTT.